A single T cell receptor (beta chain) is shown here with its context. The ends were cut back, 4 bases at V and 0 bases at J, with 9 bases in the middle. There are 13 residues in the CDR3. Looked up from germline, CDR1 is SQVTM and CDR2 is ANQGSEA. Assay used: immunoSEQ multiplex PCR; TCRdb lists only in-frame clones, some missing. The profile shows 440,000 or so clones, about 90% of them singletons. Sample treatment: 15 to 20 received Ad26.COV2.S at low or high dose, single or two shots; several received placebo; per-sample allocation not given. Material that was analyzed had been drawn on day 63 after the first vaccine or placebo injection. The data belong to a study of Ad26.COV2.S vaccination and SARS-CoV-2 variants.

The chain employs TRBV29-1 and TRBJ1-1; unclear D gene. The material sequenced was peripheral blood, taken in a trial of Ad26.COV2.S vaccine versus placebo. The clonotype was recovered from a person aged 18-60 years who received the Ad26.COV2.S COVID-19 vaccine or a placebo. CDR3 nucleotide sequence: TGCAGCGTTGTATTGAAAATGAACACTGAAGCTTTCTTT. It is translated as CSVVLKMNTEAFF.